What follows is one TCR beta chain and its context. The antigen remains undetermined. Time point meaning: cycle 4 day 1 (C4D1), after 6 weeks of nivolumab. With no exception, relapse followed autologous stem cell transplantation in all patients, and brentuximab vedotin exposure varied. V was shortened by 2 bases and J by 12 bases, with 20 bases between the two germline ends. The CDR3 is 14 amino acids. Germline CDR1 reads MNHNY; CDR2 reads SVGAGI (reference sequence). This specimen comes from a study of PD-1 blockade in classical Hodgkin lymphoma. Sequencing used immunoSEQ multiplex PCR; TCRdb keeps in-frame clones, though not all of them. The table has fewer than 55,000 clones, roughly 78% seen once. The study, taken as a whole, reports: Significantly greater TCR diversity emerged by C4D1 in CD4+ cells but not CD8+ cells.

This clonotype was obtained from a human donor with classical Hodgkin lymphoma. The specimen was peripheral blood mononuclear cells (PBMCs), collected before the fourth cycle of nivolumab. The rearrangement joins TRBV6-6 to TRBJ2-7; perhaps TRBD2 as D (6 bases). The CDR3 DNA reads TGTGCCAGCAGTTACGGTACTCGGGCGGGACGGCGGTACTTC. It translates to CASSYGTRAGRRYF.